The present T cell receptor (beta chain) was sequenced within a study of CD8 T cells in ankylosing spondylitis. The study, taken as a whole, reports: Reported data indicate significant enrichment of disease-linked clones within matched ankylosing spondylitis synovial fluid. Several highly homologous variants made up a TCR beta motif that seemed to typify ankylosing spondylitis blood.

One entry per CDR3 protein results from TCRdb running MiXCR on the 5' RACE reads. The table includes about 250,000 distinct CDR3 sequences, approximately 30% detected once. Turning to this clonotype: Its specificity is not known.

The germline V and J ends were trimmed by 6 bases and 10 bases, with 13 bases remaining between them. The CDR3 consists of 12 residues. J is TRBJ2-1 and V is TRBV12-3 or TRBV12-4; D is tentatively TRBD1 or TRBD2 (5 bases each). This sequence was found in a male donor with ankylosing spondylitis or in good health (not recorded which). Sequencing was carried out using blood, either unsorted or a sorted T cell fraction (not recorded which). The CDR3 nucleotides read TGTGCCAGCAGCCCCGCACGGGACGAGCAGTTCTTC. Amino acid sequence: CASSPARDEQFF.